Detailed here is one TCR beta chain. In this sample, this clone turned up a few times. The target of this receptor is not known. It has no much larger one-base neighbor in the sample; base qualities were not kept. V sheds 9 bases and J sheds 4 bases, leaving 21 bases between their ends. The CDR3 holds 15 amino acids from the cysteine to the phenylalanine. Only CDR3 DNA remains: 45 bases, in frame from the first base. CDR1 and CDR2, looked up from the germline V gene (reference sequence), are LNHDA and SQIVND. Inclusion was restricted to participants for whom at least one PBMC sample before ART initiation and at least two post-ART samples were available. Treatment was received in the United States of America by all participants with HIV. Before DNA extraction, cryopreserved samples containing 1-10 million PBMC were thawed and washed. At the time of the earliest PBMC sample, participants with HIV were aged between roughly 23 and 60 years. PBMC samples from each participant spanned 1-4 timepoints before ART initiation and 2-8 timepoints after ART initiation, with a median of 7 samples. Serial HIV viral load, CD4+ T-cell count, ART history and demographic data were obtained for every participant. A Qiagen kit on a QIAcube was used to extract genomic DNA from unsorted PBMC, with samples processed in batches of 12.

The immunoSEQ hsTCRB v3.0 assay was used at survey level resolution for TRB variable region sequencing. A depth of about 40,000-50,000 T-cell genomes per sample was targeted for TRB sequencing. TRB libraries were pooled and sequenced on an Illumina MiSeq using a v3 150-cycle kit. The authors' analysis ran thus. Repertoire analysis was performed in R inside a reproducible Nextflow workflow that covered QC, data transformation and analysis. LymphoSeq2, an R package for exploring AIRR-Seq data, was used to implement the custom analyses. A handful of samples that yielded fewer than 5000 total TRB sequences were excluded, so that approximately 200 HIV repertoires were analyzed. Among the approximately 190 retained HIV repertoires, about 60 were collected before ART initiation and about 130 were collected after ART initiation. Each repertoire was downsampled to 5000 TRB nucleotide sequences, and summary statistics were averaged across 100 downsampling iterations. Only TRB sequences with CDR3 regions of at least seven amino acids were retained for analysis. Two measures captured diversity: a Shannon entropy-derived clonality score and the Gini coefficient. In the repertoire networks, any two of the top 5000 CDR3 amino acid sequences were linked whenever the two sequences differed by an edit distance of one. Antigen specificity groups and MHC restriction were predicted for TRB CDR3 amino acid sequences with GLIPH2. To flag known associations with CMV, EBV, HIV or tissue antigens, CDR3 amino acid sequences were compared against VDJdb and McPAS-TCR. Pre-ART, post-ART and control groups were compared with Wilcoxon signed-rank tests and Holm-Bonferroni correction. TCRdb mirrors the immuneACCESS table, restricted to in-frame sequences. Some clones are absent from its copies; in checked studies, under half trace to an unresolved V gene, and the reason for the others is unknown. V, J and clone size are those of that table, while D and trimming were read from the DNA. For this sample there are under 20,000 clones; about three quarters appear just once. Jointly, the top ten make up around 16% of the sample.

The data were taken from a study of long-term antiretroviral therapy in people with HIV (dated by TCRdb to 2022 to 2024). For the study in its entirety: The earliest samples were collected approximately a decade before the 2015 WHO recommendation for immediate ART, a period when ART was typically delayed until CD4 counts fell. A retrospective serial study tested whether ART initiation and durable HIV suppression were associated with changes in peripheral blood TRB repertoire composition and diversity. A total of fewer than 200 cryopreserved PBMC samples were contributed to the cohort by 30 adults with confirmed HIV infection, with samples collected serially over a mean of 6 years (range 1-12). Among the approximately 30 participants with HIV, ten to twelve were female. Test extractions of a monoclonal T-cell line alongside approximately 34 polyclonal samples showed no cross-contamination during QIAcube processing.

On the study overall, not on this receptor specifically: Inferences about post-ART repertoire changes are limited because no data were available on ART adherence, viral resistance or therapy changes. Because cell numbers in pre-ART samples were limited, unsorted PBMC were profiled instead of sorted CD4+ and CD8+ T cells. Starting ART was linked to a significant rise in TRB diversity, yet even after long-term ART the diversity remained significantly lower than in transplant donor controls. Limited PBMC availability meant only the TCR beta chain was sequenced, without alpha chain pairing. The samples span the years 2004 to 2017, and the ART regimens used may be less effective than current regimens. Compared with controls, HIV repertoires had narrower CDR3 length ranges, and the network structure pointed to an antigen-experienced repertoire that shifted only slightly toward naive after ART. Expanded TRB clones identified before ART initiation dominated the repertoire across all time points, though the dominance fluctuated and decreased in many PLHIV after ART.

The sequence links TRBV19 to TRBJ1-1, and TRBD1 may be the D gene, going by 6 matching bases. The clonotype originates from a man aged 25 to 40 with HIV. Source: unsorted PBMCs, taken approximately 2.2 years before starting antiretroviral therapy. The sequenced DNA is TGTGCCAGCCAACCTGGGGGCGTTTGGGGCACTGAAGCTTTCTTT. Its amino acids are CASQPGGVWGTEAFF.